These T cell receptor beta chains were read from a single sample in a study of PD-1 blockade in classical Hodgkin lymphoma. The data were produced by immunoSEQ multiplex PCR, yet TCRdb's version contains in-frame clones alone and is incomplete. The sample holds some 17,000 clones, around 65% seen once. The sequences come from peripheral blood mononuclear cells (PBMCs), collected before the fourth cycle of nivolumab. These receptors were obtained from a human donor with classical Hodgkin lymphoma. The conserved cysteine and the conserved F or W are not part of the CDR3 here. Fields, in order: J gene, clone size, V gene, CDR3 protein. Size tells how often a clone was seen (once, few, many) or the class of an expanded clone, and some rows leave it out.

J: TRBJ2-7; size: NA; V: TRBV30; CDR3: AWSWGQPSYEQY
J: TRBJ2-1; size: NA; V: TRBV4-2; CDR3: ASSQAGTSVNEQF
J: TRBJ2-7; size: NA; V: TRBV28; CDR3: ASSPGTSGGYEQY
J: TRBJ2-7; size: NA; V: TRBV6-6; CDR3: ASRDRDSFYEQY
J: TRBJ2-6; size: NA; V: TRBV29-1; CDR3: SVLRGLIQSRANVLT
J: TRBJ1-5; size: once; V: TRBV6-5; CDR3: ASSYSHRINQPQH
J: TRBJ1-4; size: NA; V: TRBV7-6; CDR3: ASSLAAGGTNEKLF
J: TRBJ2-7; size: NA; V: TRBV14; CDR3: ASSHYHEQY
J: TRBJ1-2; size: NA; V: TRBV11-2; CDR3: ASSFDREARSYT
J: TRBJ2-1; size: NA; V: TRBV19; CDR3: ASSIAGGPYNEQF
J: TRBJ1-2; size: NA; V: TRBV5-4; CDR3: ASSPGTGGASLLGYT
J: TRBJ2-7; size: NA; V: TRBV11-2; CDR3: ASSPMGELYEQY
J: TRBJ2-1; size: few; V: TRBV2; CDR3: ASSGVLVDEQF
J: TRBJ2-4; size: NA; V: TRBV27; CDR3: ASSSLAKNIQY
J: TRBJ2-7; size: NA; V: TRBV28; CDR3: ASSFPLAGQSYEQY
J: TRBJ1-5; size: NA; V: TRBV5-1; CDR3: ASSVGQGGQPQH
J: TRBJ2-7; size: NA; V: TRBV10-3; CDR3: AISELRGQTYEQY
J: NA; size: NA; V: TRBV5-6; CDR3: ASSLSNQPQY
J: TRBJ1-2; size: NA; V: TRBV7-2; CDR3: ASSVSGTGSYGYT
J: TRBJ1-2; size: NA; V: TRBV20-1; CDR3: SAPDNYGYT
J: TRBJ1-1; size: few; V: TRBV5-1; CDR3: ASSLTKSTEAF
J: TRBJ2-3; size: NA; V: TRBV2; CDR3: ASSWTSGSTDTQY
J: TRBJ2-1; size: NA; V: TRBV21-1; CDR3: ASRRERERLDNEQF
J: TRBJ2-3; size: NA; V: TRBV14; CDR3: ASSQDNSDTQY
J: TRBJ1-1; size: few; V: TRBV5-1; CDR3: ASSWGQANTEAF
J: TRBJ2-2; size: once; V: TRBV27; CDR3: ASSLGPGTGELF
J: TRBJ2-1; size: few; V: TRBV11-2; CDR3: ASSLEAGYEQF
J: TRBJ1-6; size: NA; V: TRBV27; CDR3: ASSLWTGVDSPLH
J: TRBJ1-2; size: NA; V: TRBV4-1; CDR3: ASSQGEWGQGAVNYGYT
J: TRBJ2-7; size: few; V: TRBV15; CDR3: ATSRDRPAGGNYEQY
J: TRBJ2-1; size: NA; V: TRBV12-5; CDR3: ASGLVLAGQGFNEQF
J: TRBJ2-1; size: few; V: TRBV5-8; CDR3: ASSLGLAGVVNEQF
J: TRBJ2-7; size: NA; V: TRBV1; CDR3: TSSQDSRGMDYEQY
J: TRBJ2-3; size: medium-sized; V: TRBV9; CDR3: ASSVRQADTQY
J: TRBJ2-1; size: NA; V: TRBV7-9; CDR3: ASSLNGDEQF
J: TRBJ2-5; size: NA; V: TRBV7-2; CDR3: ASSFGGRRETQY
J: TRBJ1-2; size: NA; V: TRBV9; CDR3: ASSVGYGYT
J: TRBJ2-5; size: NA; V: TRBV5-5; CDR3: ASSGTGLTNQETQY
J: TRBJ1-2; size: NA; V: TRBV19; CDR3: ASTQGQGTNYGYT
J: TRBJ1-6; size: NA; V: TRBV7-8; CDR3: ASSQRQGGSNSPLH